Detailed here is one T cell receptor (beta chain). The target antigen is unknown. This record comes from a study of cytomegalovirus exposure and HLA in healthy donors. At the level of the study: Sequencing of about 179 million T cells in an earlier analysis found 100 million or so unique TCR beta sequences.

The PCR employed 60 Vbeta primers together with 13 Jbeta primers. The repertoire was sequenced with immunoSEQ multiplex PCR; TCRdb's copy has only in-frame clones and lacks some. Of 40,000 to 55,000 clones in the sample, approximately 72% were seen once. Looked up from germline, CDR1 is MNHEY and CDR2 is SVGAGI. This CDR3 is built from 15 residues. V was pared by 0 bases and J by 6 bases, with 5 bases of the junction left unmatched. Study results and caveats: Serostatus for CMV was the only available immune exposure information. Some highly shared sequence variants likely arose as a pipeline artifact. When analyzed later, the rates of TCR association showed variation by HLA locus, with DRB1 the most and HLA-C the fewest.

The sequencing input was PBMCs. The receptor comes from a woman in her twenties or thirties in good health and CMV-seronegative. This chain uses TRBV6-5 with TRBJ1-5; 7 bases match TRBD1. The CDR3, as DNA: TGTGCCAGCAGTTACTCTGCAGGGGGAAGTCAGCCCCAGCATTTT. It codes for CASSYSAGGSQPQHF.